This T cell receptor beta chain derives from a study of blood T cell repertoires in COVID-19. On the study more broadly: In each case, the material was cDNA or gDNA derived from T cells, B-cell-depleted T cells, or PBMCs.

The table lists this clone with a count of one. V shed 4 bases, J shed 4 bases, and the junction held 5 bases outside the gene matches. This CDR3 is 15 amino acids long. The germline V gene encodes CDR1 SEHNR and CDR2 FQNEAQ (reference sequence). Generated by immunoSEQ multiplex PCR, the TCRdb table keeps only in-frame clones and is missing some. The repertoire consists of 200,000 to 250,000 clones, with more than 80% occurring once and the leading ten covering approximately 8%. This chain uses TRBV7-9 with TRBJ2-1, with TRBD1 matching over 9 bases. This sequence was found in a woman older than 75 with COVID-19, enrolled during active disease. What was sequenced was peripheral blood. The CDR3 loop is CASSSNRGHYNEQFF. In DNA form, the CDR3 reads TGTGCCAGCAGCTCAAACAGGGGGCATTACAATGAGCAGTTCTTC.